The entry that follows covers one TCR beta chain sequence. The sample belongs to a study of beta chain features in type 1 diabetes. Sequencing targeted expressed TCRB transcripts, as all isolated RNA had been reverse transcribed. Profiling relied on immunoSEQ multiplex PCR, and the TCRdb table lists in-frame clones only, not all of them. The profile shows under 800,000 clones, around a sixth of them singletons. Germline assignment: CDR1 SGHDT and CDR2 YYEEEE. V gave up 3 bases and J gave up 3 bases; unmatched junction bases: 14. The CDR3 consists of 17 residues. The sequence derives from a man aged 18 to 29 in good health. The V gene is TRBV5-6, the J gene TRBJ2-7; 8 positions match TRBD1. The sequenced sample consisted of naive CD4+ T cells from blood. The CDR3 protein is CASSSNPRDRRIYEQYF. In DNA form, the CDR3 reads TGTGCCAGCAGCTCAAACCCCCGGGACAGGCGAATCTACGAGCAGTACTTC. Drawing the rest from reference TRBV5-6 and TRBJ2-7, the complete variable domain is DAGVTQSPTHLIKTRGQQVTLRCSPKSGHDTVSWYQQALGQGPQFIFQYYEEEERQRGNFPDRFSGHQFPNYSSELNVNALLLGDSALYLCASSSNPRDRRIYEQYFGPGTRLTVT.